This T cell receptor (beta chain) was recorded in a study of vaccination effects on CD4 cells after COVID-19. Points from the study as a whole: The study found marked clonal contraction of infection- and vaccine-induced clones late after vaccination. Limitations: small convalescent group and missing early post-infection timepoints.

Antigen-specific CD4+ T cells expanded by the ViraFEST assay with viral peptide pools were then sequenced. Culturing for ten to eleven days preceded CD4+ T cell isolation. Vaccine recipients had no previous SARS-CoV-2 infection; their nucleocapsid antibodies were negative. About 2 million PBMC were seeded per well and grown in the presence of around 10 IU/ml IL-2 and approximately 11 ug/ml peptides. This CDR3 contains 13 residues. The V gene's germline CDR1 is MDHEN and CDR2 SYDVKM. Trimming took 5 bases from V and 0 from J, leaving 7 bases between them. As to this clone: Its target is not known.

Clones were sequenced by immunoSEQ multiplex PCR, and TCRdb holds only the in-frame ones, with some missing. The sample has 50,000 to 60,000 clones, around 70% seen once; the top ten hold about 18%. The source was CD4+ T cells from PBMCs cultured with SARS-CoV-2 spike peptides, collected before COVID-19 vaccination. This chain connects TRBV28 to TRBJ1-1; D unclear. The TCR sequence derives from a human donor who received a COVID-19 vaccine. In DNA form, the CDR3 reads TGTGCCAGCAGTACCACTATGAACACTGAAGCTTTCTTT. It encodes CASSTTMNTEAFF.